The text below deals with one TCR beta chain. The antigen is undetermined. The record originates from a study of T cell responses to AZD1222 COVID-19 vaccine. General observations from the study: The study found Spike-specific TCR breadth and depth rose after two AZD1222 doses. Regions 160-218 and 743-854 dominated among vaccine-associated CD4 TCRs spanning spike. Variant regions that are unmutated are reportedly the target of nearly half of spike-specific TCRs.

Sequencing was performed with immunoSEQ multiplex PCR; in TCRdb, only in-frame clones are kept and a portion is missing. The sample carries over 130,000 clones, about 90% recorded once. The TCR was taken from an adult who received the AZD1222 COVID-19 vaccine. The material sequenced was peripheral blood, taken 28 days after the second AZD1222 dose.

Written as DNA, the CDR3 is TGTGCCAGCAGCAGGGTCGTAGAGGTCGTCGCTGAAGCTTTCTTT. Protein: CASSRVVEVVAEAFF. This sequence joins TRBV6-6 and TRBJ1-1; TRBD1 might be the D (5 bases). Germline CDR1 MNHNY, CDR2 SVGAGI (reference sequence). There are 15 residues in the CDR3. V lost 6 bases, J lost 6 bases, and 20 bases lay in between.